These T cell receptor beta chains were read from a single sample in a study of cytomegalovirus exposure and HLA in healthy donors. The method was immunoSEQ multiplex PCR; TCRdb's version includes in-frame clones alone and lacks a portion of them. The sample consists of some 100,000 clones, about 75% of them appearing once. The sample comprised PBMCs. The receptors shown here come from a woman between 18 and 29 years old in good health and CMV-seropositive. The CDR3 runs from the conserved cysteine through the conserved F or W. The D gene is left open where the match is weak. Size is stated for part of the rows, as once, few or many counts, or as a class when the clone is expanded.

NA | TRBJ2-2 | NA | TRBV7-3 | TGTGCCAGCAGCTCTGGACTGTCGCCCGGGGAGCTGTTTTTT | CASSSGLSPGELFF
few | TRBJ2-7 | TRBD1 | TRBV7-9 | TGTGCCAGCAGTTTACAGGGGGCAACCTACGAGCAGTACTTC | CASSLQGATYEQYF
few | TRBJ1-1 | NA | TRBV6-5 | TGTGCCAGCAGTACCCAGGGGTCGGACGGCACTGAAGCTTTCTTT | CASSTQGSDGTEAFF
NA | TRBJ1-1 | NA | TRBV4-3 | TGCGCCAGCAGCCAAGTTGGAGTGAACACTGAAGCTTTCTTT | CASSQVGVNTEAFF
NA | TRBJ2-5 | NA | TRBV28 | TGTGCCAGCAGTATAAGACAGATTAATCAAGAGACCCAGTACTTC | CASSIRQINQETQYF
NA | TRBJ1-1 | NA | TRBV11-1 | TGTGCCAGCAGCTTAAACCGGGTCACTGAAGCTTTCTTT | CASSLNRVTEAFF
NA | TRBJ1-1 | NA | TRBV19 | TGTGCCAGTAGAATGAGTAACACTGAAGCTTTCTTT | CASRMSNTEAFF
NA | TRBJ2-3 | NA | TRBV5-1 | TGCGCCAGCAGCTTGACGGGATCTAGCACAGATACGCAGTATTTT | CASSLTGSSTDTQYF
NA | TRBJ2-1 | TRBD2 | TRBV5-4 | TGTGCCAGCAGCTTCGGGACTAGCAATGAGCAGTTCTTC | CASSFGTSNEQFF
NA | TRBJ1-3 | NA | TRBV5-1 | TGCGCCAGCAGCTGGACAGAGGGAAACACCATATATTTT | CASSWTEGNTIYF
NA | TRBJ2-1 | TRBD2 | TRBV27 | TGTGCCAGCACCCAGACTAGCGGGAGGGCCACTGAGCAGTTCTTC | CASTQTSGRATEQFF
NA | TRBJ2-1 | TRBD2 | TRBV6-5 | TGTGCCAGCAGAGCGGGAGTAGTTAATGAGCAGTTCTTC | CASRAGVVNEQFF
NA | TRBJ1-2 | TRBD1 | TRBV10-3 | TGTGCCACCTCACAGGGGAACTATGGCTACACCTTC | CATSQGNYGYTF
NA | TRBJ1-2 | TRBD1 | TRBV28 | TGTGCCAGCAGTTTTTGGGGACAGGCAAACTATGGCTACACCTTC | CASSFWGQANYGYTF
NA | TRBJ1-2 | TRBD1 | TRBV28 | TGTGCCAGCAGTTTATTCTCGCGGCAGGGGGCTAAGGGCTACACCTTC | CASSLFSRQGAKGYTF
once | TRBJ1-5 | NA | TRBV7-9 | TGTGCCAGCAGCTCCCCTAATCAGCCCCAGCATTTT | CASSSPNQPQHF
NA | TRBJ1-5 | NA | TRBV2 | TGTGCCAGCAGTGTCGTGGGGGCGGGCAATCAGCCCCAGCATTTT | CASSVVGAGNQPQHF
NA | TRBJ1-2 | NA | TRBV29-1 | TGCAGCTTCCACTCCATTGCACCTCCCGGCTACACCTTC | CSFHSIAPPGYTF
NA | TRBJ2-5 | TRBD2 | TRBV5-6 | TGTGCCAGCAGCTTGGTGGGACTAGCGGGGCCGGGGGAGACCCAGTACTTC | CASSLVGLAGPGETQYF
NA | TRBJ2-5 | TRBD2 | TRBV7-2 | TGTGCCAGCAACCTCGGAATACTAGCGGGAGAGGCACAAGAGACCCAGTACTTC | CASNLGILAGEAQETQYF
NA | TRBJ2-7 | NA | TRBV19 | TGTGCCAGTAGTACTCAGGGCATAGGCTACGAGCAGTACTTC | CASSTQGIGYEQYF
NA | TRBJ2-7 | NA | TRBV9 | TGTGCCAGCAGCGTAACCTACAGGGTAGGCTACGAGCAGTACTTC | CASSVTYRVGYEQYF
NA | TRBJ2-1 | TRBD2 | TRBV6-1 | TGTGCCAGCAGTGAAGAAGACGGGACTAGCAATGAGCAGTTCTTC | CASSEEDGTSNEQFF
NA | TRBJ2-7 | TRBD2 | TRBV27 | TGTGCCAGCAGTTTATCGTCGGGAGGTTACGAGCAGTACTTC | CASSLSSGGYEQYF
NA | TRBJ2-7 | TRBD2 | TRBV5-4 | TGTGCCAGCAGCTACAGCGGGATCCCCTCCTACGAGCAGTACTTC | CASSYSGIPSYEQYF
NA | TRBJ2-1 | TRBD2 | TRBV4-1 | TGCGCCAGCAGCCAACTAGCGGGAGGTTACAATGAGCAGTTCTTC | CASSQLAGGYNEQFF
few | TRBJ2-3 | TRBD2 | TRBV7-9 | TGTGCCAGCAGCCCAGGACTAGCGGATTGGACAGATACGCAGTATTTT | CASSPGLADWTDTQYF
NA | TRBJ2-2 | NA | TRBV7-2 | TGTGCCAGCAGCTCCGTAGGTCAGGGGTCAAACACCGGGGAGCTGTTTTTT | CASSSVGQGSNTGELFF
NA | TRBJ1-1 | TRBD1 | TRBV11-2 | TGTGCCAGCAGCTACGGGACAGGGGTGCCCCAGCGGGCTTTCTTT | CASSYGTGVPQRAFF
few | TRBJ2-1 | NA | TRBV29-1 | TGCAGCGTTGATATAGGGGTGGGGTACAATGAGCAGTTCTTC | CSVDIGVGYNEQFF
NA | TRBJ1-5 | TRBD1 | TRBV18 | TGTGCCAGCTCTCCCGGGACAGGGATTAGCAATCAGCCCCAGCATTTT | CASSPGTGISNQPQHF
few | TRBJ1-1 | NA | TRBV15 | TGTGCCACCAACCCCCTCCGGGGTCTCACTGAAGCTTTCTTT | CATNPLRGLTEAFF
NA | TRBJ2-3 | NA | TRBV4-1 | TGCGCCAGCAGCCAAGACGGTGGGAGGCCAGATACGCAGTATTTT | CASSQDGGRPDTQYF
NA | TRBJ2-7 | NA | TRBV5-4 | TGTGCCAGCAGCGCCAGGGACTACGAGCAGTACTTC | CASSARDYEQYF
NA | TRBJ2-7 | TRBD1 | TRBV5-1 | TGCGCCAGCAGCCAACAGGGGGCCTACGAGCAGTACTTC | CASSQQGAYEQYF
NA | TRBJ2-1 | TRBD1 | TRBV13 | TGTGCCAGCAAGGGACAGGGGGCCTACAATGAGCAGTTCTTC | CASKGQGAYNEQFF